This T cell receptor beta chain was sequenced during a study of cytomegalovirus exposure and HLA in healthy donors. Study conclusions and caveats: In terms of immune exposure information, only CMV serostatus was available.

Healthy bone marrow donors made up the donor group. Researchers ran the PCR with 60 Vbeta and 13 Jbeta primers. This table comes from immunoSEQ multiplex PCR, and its TCRdb copy is limited to in-frame clones, with some not included. The sample records around 80,000 clones, 62% being singletons. CDR3 length equals 14 residues. Trimming stripped 0 bases from V and 2 bases from J, with 6 bases between. The V gene's germline CDR1 is SGHRS and CDR2 YFSETQ. Worth noting for this clone: What it binds is not known.

The rearrangement joins TRBV5-1 to TRBJ2-1, with D possibly TRBD2 on 5 matching bases. Sequencing used PBMCs. The TCR comes from a male donor in good health and CMV-seropositive. CDR3 amino acids: CASSLAGAYNEQFF. As DNA, the CDR3 is TGCGCCAGCAGCTTGGCCGGGGCCTACAATGAGCAGTTCTTC.